This T cell receptor (beta chain) comes out of a study of glioma-infiltrating T cells after dendritic cell vaccination. The method was immunoSEQ multiplex PCR; TCRdb's version includes in-frame clones alone and lacks a portion of them. The sample has roughly 100,000 clones; about four fifths are singletons. This specimen consisted of blood, obtained before dendritic cell vaccination. The sequence was obtained from a human donor with glioblastoma.

The CDR3 nucleotides are TGTGCCAGCAGCCAAGGACAGATGAACACTGAAGCTTTCTTT. This codes for CASSQGQMNTEAFF. J is TRBJ1-1 and V is TRBV5-4; tentatively, D is TRBD1 (6 bases). The CDR3 runs to 14 residues. Trimming shortened V by 4 bases and J by 0 bases, and 10 bases separated the two germline ends. Germline loops: CDR1 SGHNT, CDR2 YYREEE (reference sequence).